Below, 9 T cell receptor beta chains from the same sample are listed, as sequenced in a study of T cell repertoires in cytomegalovirus infection. TCRdb ran MiXCR on the reads and lists one entry per CDR3 protein. The table lists about a million distinct CDR3 sequences, roughly a third of them singletons, with around 15% in the top ten. No antigens are known for them. This specimen was cultured CD8+ T cells from PBMCs, taken from culture after CMV antigen stimulation. The receptors here all came from a human donor in good health (CMV status not recorded). Some clones in this sample may be carry-over from other donors' samples.

This clonotype showed up many times. This rearrangement joins TRBV11-2 to TRBJ2-4; a possible D gene is TRBD2 (5 bases). The CDR3 length is 17 residues. Germline-derived CDR1 and CDR2 are SGHAT and FQNNGV. With 4 bases removed from V and 3 bases from J, the gap between germline ends came to 19 bases. This CDR3 is CASSSDYRSWVKNIQYF. The CDR3 coding sequence is TGTGCCAGCAGCTCAGACTACAGAAGTTGGGTCAAAAACATTCAGTACTTC.

V is TRBV7-4 and J is TRBJ2-1; 8 nucleotides line up with TRBD1. The CDR3 runs to 16 residues. Germline CDR1 reads SGHVT; CDR2 reads SQSDAQ. Trimming took 5 bases from V and 6 from J; bases not matched to a gene: 12. The CDR3 bases are TGTGCCAGCAGCAGCGCAGGGGGCCTACAGGTCAATGAGCAGTTCTTC. It translates to CASSSAGGLQVNEQFF.

The table lists this clonotype with many counts. The CDR3 DNA is TGTGCCAGCAGTTTAGTCGCCGACCGACTCGCTAACTATGGCTACACCTTC. It is translated as CASSLVADRLANYGYTF. The chain has TRBV28 and TRBJ1-2; no reliable D call. Per germline, CDR1 MDHEN and CDR2 SYDVKM. There are 17 residues in the CDR3. V lost 2 bases and J lost 0, with 16 bases in between.

The chain employs TRBV7-9 and TRBJ2-7, with D possibly matching TRBD2 (5 bases). Trimming pared 10 bases from V and 3 bases from J, leaving 19 bases between. The germline gives CDR1 SEHNR, CDR2 FQNEAQ (reference sequence). The CDR3 has 14 amino acids. CDR3 DNA sequence: TGTGCCACCAAAGACCCCGGGGTCCGCTACGAGCAGTACTTC. It encodes CATKDPGVRYEQYF.

This clonotype was seen more than once but under ten times. V is TRBV29-1 and J is TRBJ2-1, with 8 bases identical to TRBD2. There are 13 residues in the CDR3. V dropped 4 bases and J dropped 7; count of bases not matched to a gene: 6. Germline V CDR1 and CDR2: SQVTM, ANQGSEA. CDR3 sequence reads: CSVVTGGYNEQFF. The CDR3 DNA is TGCAGCGTTGTAACGGGGGGGTATAATGAGCAGTTCTTC.

The V call is TRBV12-3 or TRBV12-4, the J call TRBJ1-5, with D perhaps matching TRBD1 (5 bases). V lost 7 bases, J lost 0 bases, and 10 bases lay in between. The length of the CDR3 is 14 residues. The CDR3 DNA is TGTGCCAGCACGCGGAGGGGTAGCAATCAGCCCCAGCATTTT. Its protein product is CASTRRGSNQPQHF.

The chain has TRBV4-1 and TRBJ2-1; 11 bases align to TRBD1. Per germline, CDR1 MGHRA and CDR2 YSYEKL. This CDR3 contains 15 residues. The ends lost 3 bases at V and 8 bases at J; junction bases unmatched: 6. The CDR3 sequence is CASSHRDRGSDEQFF. In DNA, the CDR3 is TGCGCCAGCAGCCACCGGGACAGGGGGTCCGATGAGCAGTTCTTC.

V gene TRBV4-2 combines with J gene TRBJ2-7, with D unresolved. The V gene's germline CDR1 is LGHNA and CDR2 YNFKEQ. CDR3 length: 14 residues. Trimming stripped 0 bases from V and 0 bases from J, with 6 bases between. Here the CDR3 reads CASSQETASYEQYV. Here the CDR3 DNA reads TGTGCCAGCAGCCAAGAAACGGCCTCCTACGAGCAGTACGTC.

V usage is TRBV7-6 and J usage is TRBJ1-4, with 9 bases lining up with TRBD1. The ends lost 6 bases at V and 6 bases at J; junction bases unmatched: 5. This CDR3 has 14 amino acids. Germline CDR1 and CDR2: SGHVS and FNYEAQ. CDR3 nucleotide sequence: TGTGCCAGCAGTAGACAGGGGGGCGATGAAAAACTGTTTTTT. Translation gives CASSRQGGDEKLFF. The variable domain in full, with the rest retrieved from reference TRBV7-6 and TRBJ1-4, is GAGVSQSPRYKVTKRGQDVALRCDPISGHVSLYWYRQALGQGPEFLTYFNYEAQQDKSGLPNDRFSAERPEGSISTLTIQRTEQRDSAMYRCASSRQGGDEKLFFGSGTQLSVL.